This T cell receptor (beta chain) was documented in a study of blood T cells in healthy people across ages. Primed by a sample-barcoded 5' primer and a J-beta primer mix, a second PCR proceeded for about 6 to 11 cycles. TCRdb itself ran the 5' RACE reads through MiXCR, one entry per CDR3 protein. The data hold hundreds of thousands of distinct CDR3 sequences, with around 54% observed a single time. Trimming took off 2 bases at V and 9 bases at J, with 8 bases between the two ends. Germline CDR1 is WSHSY and CDR2 is SAAADI. This CDR3 has 12 residues. The receptor comes from a man between 60 and 75 years old in good health. The sequenced sample was blood. The V call is TRBV10-2, the J call TRBJ1-5, with D uncertain. CDR3 DNA: TGCGCCAGCAGTGAGGCTGTGGGGCCCCAGCATTTT. Its translation is CASSEAVGPQHF.